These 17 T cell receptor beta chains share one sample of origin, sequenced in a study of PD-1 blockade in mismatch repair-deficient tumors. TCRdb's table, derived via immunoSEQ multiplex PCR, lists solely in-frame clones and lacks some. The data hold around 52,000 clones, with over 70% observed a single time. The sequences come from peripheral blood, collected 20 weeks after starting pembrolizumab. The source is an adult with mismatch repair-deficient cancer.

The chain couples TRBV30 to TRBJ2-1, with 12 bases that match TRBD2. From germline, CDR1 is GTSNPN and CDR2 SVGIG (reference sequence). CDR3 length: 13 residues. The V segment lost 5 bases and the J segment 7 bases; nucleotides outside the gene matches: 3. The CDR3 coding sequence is TGTGCCTGGCGTCTAGCGGGAGGGAATGAGCAGTTCTTC. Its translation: CAWRLAGGNEQFF.

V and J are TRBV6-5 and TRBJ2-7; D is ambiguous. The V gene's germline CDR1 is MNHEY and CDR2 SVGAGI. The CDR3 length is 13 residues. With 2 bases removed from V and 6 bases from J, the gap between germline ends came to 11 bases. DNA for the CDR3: TGTGCCAGCAGTTACGAGCTGGGGATCGAGCAGTACTTC. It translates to CASSYELGIEQYF.

In DNA form, the CDR3 reads TGTGCCAGCTCACCATTAGCAGGAGGACAGTCCTACGAGCAGTACTTC. As protein: CASSPLAGGQSYEQYF. The rearrangement uses TRBV18 and TRBJ2-7; possible D gene TRBD1, 6 bases. The CDR3 consists of 16 residues. V lost 2 bases, J lost 1 base, and 15 bases lay in between. Germline V lookup: CDR1 KGHSH, CDR2 LQKENI. Full variable domain (remainder filled in from reference TRBV18 and TRBJ2-7): NAGVMQNPRHLVRRRGQEARLRCSPMKGHSHVYWYRQLPEEGLKFMVYLQKENIIDESGMPKERFSAEFPKEGPSILRIQQVVRGDSAAYFCASSPLAGGQSYEQYFGPGTRLTVT.

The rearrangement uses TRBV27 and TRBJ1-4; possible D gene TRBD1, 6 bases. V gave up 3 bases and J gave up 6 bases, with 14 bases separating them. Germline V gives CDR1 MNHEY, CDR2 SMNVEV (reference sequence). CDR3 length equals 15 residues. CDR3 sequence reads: CASSFGGRGYEKLFF. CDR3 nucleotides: TGTGCCAGCAGTTTTGGTGGCAGGGGCTATGAAAAACTGTTTTTT.

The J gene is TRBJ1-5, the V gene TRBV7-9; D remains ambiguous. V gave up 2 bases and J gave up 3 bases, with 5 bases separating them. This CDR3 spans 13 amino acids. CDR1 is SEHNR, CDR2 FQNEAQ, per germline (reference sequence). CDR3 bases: TGTGCCAGCAGCTTAACGTACAATCAGCCCCAGCATTTT. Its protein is CASSLTYNQPQHF.

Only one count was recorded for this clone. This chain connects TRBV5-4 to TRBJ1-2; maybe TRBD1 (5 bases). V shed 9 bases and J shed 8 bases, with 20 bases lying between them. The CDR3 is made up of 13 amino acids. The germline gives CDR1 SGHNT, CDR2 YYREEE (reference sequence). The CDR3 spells CATGSGSYKGYTF. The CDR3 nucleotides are TGTGCCACGGGGTCAGGGTCATACAAAGGCTACACCTTC. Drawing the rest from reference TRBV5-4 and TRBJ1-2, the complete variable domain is ETGVTQSPTHLIKTRGQQVTLRCSSQSGHNTVSWYQQALGQGPQFIFQYYREEENGRGNFPPRFSGLQFPNYSSELNVNALELDDSALYLCATGSGSYKGYTFGSGTRLTVV.

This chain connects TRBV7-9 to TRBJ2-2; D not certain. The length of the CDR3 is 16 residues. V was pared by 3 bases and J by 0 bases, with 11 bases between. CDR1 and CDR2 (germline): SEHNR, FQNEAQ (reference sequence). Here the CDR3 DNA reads TGTGCCAGCAGCTTCCTCCCTTCCACGAACACCGGGGAGCTGTTTTTT. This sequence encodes CASSFLPSTNTGELFF.

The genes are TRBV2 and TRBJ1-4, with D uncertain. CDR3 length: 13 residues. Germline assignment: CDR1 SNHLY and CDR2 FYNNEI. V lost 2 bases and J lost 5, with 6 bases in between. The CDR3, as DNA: TGTGCCAGCAGTGAAAATAACAATGAAAAACTGTTTTTT. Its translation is CASSENNNEKLFF.

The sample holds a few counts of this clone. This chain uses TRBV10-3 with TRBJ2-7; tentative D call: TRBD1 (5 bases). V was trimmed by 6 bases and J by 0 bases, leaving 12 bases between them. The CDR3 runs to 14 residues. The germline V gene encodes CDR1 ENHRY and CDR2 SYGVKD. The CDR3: CAIRQTESSYEQYF. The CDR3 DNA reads TGTGCCATCAGGCAGACAGAGAGCTCCTACGAGCAGTACTTC.

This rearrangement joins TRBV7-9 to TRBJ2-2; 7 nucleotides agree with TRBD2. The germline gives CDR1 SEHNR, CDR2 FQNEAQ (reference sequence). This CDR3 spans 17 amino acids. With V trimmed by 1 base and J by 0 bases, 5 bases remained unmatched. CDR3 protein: CASSLGVAGANTGELFF. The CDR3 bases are TGTGCCAGCAGCTTAGGGGTAGCGGGCGCGAACACCGGGGAGCTGTTTTTT.

Here the CDR3 reads CSAAGVHTDTQYF. The CDR3 DNA reads TGCAGCGCCGCAGGGGTCCACACAGATACGCAGTATTTT. The chain is built from TRBV29-1 and TRBJ2-3, with D possibly being TRBD1 (6 bases). CDR1 is SQVTM, CDR2 ANQGSEA, per germline. Trimming removed 7 bases at V and 2 bases at J, with 13 bases between. The CDR3 loop spans 13 amino acids.

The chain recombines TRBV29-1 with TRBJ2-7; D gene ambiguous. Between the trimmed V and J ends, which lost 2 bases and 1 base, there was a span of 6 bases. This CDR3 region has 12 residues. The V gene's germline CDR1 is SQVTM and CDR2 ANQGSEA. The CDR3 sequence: CSVESGSYEQYF. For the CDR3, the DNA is TGCAGCGTTGAATCTGGATCCTACGAGCAGTACTTC.

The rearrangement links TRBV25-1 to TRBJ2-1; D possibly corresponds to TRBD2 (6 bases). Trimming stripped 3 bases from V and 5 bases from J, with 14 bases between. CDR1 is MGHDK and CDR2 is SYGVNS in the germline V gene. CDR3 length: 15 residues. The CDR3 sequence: CASSDTGLSNNEQFF. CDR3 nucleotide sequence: TGTGCCAGCAGTGACACGGGACTTTCCAACAATGAGCAGTTCTTC.

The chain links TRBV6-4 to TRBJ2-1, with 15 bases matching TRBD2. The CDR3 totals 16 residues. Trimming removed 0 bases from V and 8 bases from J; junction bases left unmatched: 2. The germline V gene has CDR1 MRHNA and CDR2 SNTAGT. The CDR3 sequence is CASSDSGLAGGHEQFF. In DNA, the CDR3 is TGTGCCAGCAGTGACTCGGGACTAGCGGGAGGACATGAGCAGTTCTTC.

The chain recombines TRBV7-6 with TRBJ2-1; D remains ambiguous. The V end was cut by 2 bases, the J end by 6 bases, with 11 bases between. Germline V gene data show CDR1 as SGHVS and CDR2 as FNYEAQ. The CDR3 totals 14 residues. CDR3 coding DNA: TGTGCCAGCAGCTTAAGTCACGGCTTCAATGAGCAGTTCTTC. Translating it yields CASSLSHGFNEQFF.

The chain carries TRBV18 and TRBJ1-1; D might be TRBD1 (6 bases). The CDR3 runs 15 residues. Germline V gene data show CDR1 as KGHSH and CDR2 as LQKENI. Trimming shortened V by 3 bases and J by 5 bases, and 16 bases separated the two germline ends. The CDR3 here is CASSPRGGSETEAFF. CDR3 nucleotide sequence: TGTGCCAGCTCACCGCGAGGGGGGAGTGAGACTGAAGCTTTCTTT.

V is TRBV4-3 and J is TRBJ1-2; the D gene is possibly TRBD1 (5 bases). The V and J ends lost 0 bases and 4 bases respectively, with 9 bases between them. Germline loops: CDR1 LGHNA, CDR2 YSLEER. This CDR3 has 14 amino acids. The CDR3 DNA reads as TGCGCCAGCAGCCAAGATCGGGGCGGCTATGGCTACACCTTC. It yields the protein CASSQDRGGYGYTF.